One and the same sample provided the 18 T cell receptor beta chains below, sequenced in a study of blood T cell repertoires in COVID-19 (dated by TCRdb to 2018 to 2020). Receptor amplification or capture employed the immunoSEQ multiplex PCR assay. TCRdb mirrors the immuneACCESS table, restricted to in-frame sequences. Some clones are absent from its copies; in checked studies, under half trace to an unresolved V gene, and the reason for the others is unknown. In this sample the table shows approximately 360,000 clones, approximately 88% of which occur a single time. In total, the top ten clones hold around 1.3% of the sample. Sequences were obtained from peripheral blood. The receptors were sampled from a man aged 35-49 years with acute or convalescent COVID-19.

The genes are TRBV13 and TRBJ2-7; 7 bases match TRBD1. Germline loops: CDR1 PRHDT, CDR2 FYEKMQ (reference sequence). The junction had 7 bases not matched to a gene; V was cut back by 5 bases and J by 3 bases. This CDR3 spans 14 amino acids. Here the CDR3 reads CASSMRTGVYEQYF. Written as DNA, the CDR3 is TGTGCCAGCAGCATGAGGACAGGAGTCTACGAGCAGTACTTC.

The CDR3 spells CSVVRGARYNEQFF. CDR3 sequence (DNA): TGCAGCGTTGTGCGGGGGGCGCGCTACAATGAGCAGTTCTTC. The chain recombines TRBV29-1 with TRBJ2-1, with 8 nucleotides matching TRBD2. The CDR3 runs 14 residues. V trimming: 4 bases; J trimming: 3 bases; junction bases outside the gene matches: 5. Germline assignment: CDR1 SQVTM and CDR2 ANQGSEA.

This chain connects TRBV5-4 to TRBJ1-1, with TRBD1 matching over 10 bases. The CDR3 runs 15 residues. The trim removed 4 bases at V and 6 bases at J, leaving 9 bases unmatched. The germline V gene has CDR1 SGHNT and CDR2 YYREEE (reference sequence). CDR3 sequence (DNA): TGTGCCAGCAGCCCAAGGACAGGGGGGAGGGCTGAAGCTTTCTTT. Translated: CASSPRTGGRAEAFF.

The chain is built from TRBV28 and TRBJ2-7; 8 nucleotides match TRBD1. Germline V CDR1 and CDR2: MDHEN, SYDVKM. Trimming removed 5 bases from V and 2 bases from J; junction bases left unmatched: 14. The CDR3 sequence is 17 residues long. The CDR3 nucleotides read TGTGCCAGCAGTCCCGAAAGACAGGGGACAATGCCCTACGAGCAGTACTTC. This sequence encodes CASSPERQGTMPYEQYF.

CDR3 in DNA: TGTGCCAGCAGTGTGGGACTAGCGGGGGGCCAGGGCACCGGGGAGCTGTTTTTT. This sequence encodes CASSVGLAGGQGTGELFF. The chain couples TRBV2 to TRBJ2-2; 15 bases map to TRBD2. The trim removed 4 bases at V and 4 bases at J, leaving 7 bases unmatched. The germline V gene encodes CDR1 SNHLY and CDR2 FYNNEI. This CDR3 comprises 18 residues.

The J gene is TRBJ2-7, the V gene TRBV5-1, with 10 bases matching TRBD2. Germline-derived CDR1 and CDR2 are SGHRS and YFSETQ. The V segment lost 7 bases and the J segment 3 bases; nucleotides outside the gene matches: 4. This CDR3 comprises 13 residues. CDR3 sequence (DNA): TGCGCCAGCGGAGTAGCGGGAGGCTACGAGCAGTACTTC. As protein: CASGVAGGYEQYF.

The V call is TRBV6-6, the J call TRBJ1-5, with 11 bases lining up with TRBD1. The trim removed 6 bases at V and 7 bases at J, leaving 5 bases unmatched. CDR1 is MNHNY, CDR2 SVGAGI, per germline (reference sequence). The CDR3 has 14 residues. This CDR3 is CASRRGTGGQPQHF. The CDR3 DNA is TGTGCCAGCAGGCGCGGGACAGGGGGACAGCCCCAGCATTTT.

The V call is TRBV9, the J call TRBJ1-3; 7 bases match TRBD1. In germline, CDR1 is SGDLS, CDR2 YYNGEE. The length of the CDR3 is 16 residues. Trimming removed 4 bases from V and 2 bases from J; junction bases left unmatched: 9. This chain's CDR3 is CASSLDRVQAGNTIYF. As DNA, the CDR3 is TGTGCCAGCAGCCTCGACAGGGTCCAAGCTGGAAACACCATATATTTT.

V usage is TRBV2 and J usage is TRBJ2-2; 13 nucleotides match TRBD2. CDR3 length: 14 amino acids. Germline V gene data show CDR1 as SNHLY and CDR2 as FYNNEI. V trimming: 6 bases; J trimming: 10 bases; junction bases outside the gene matches: 5. CDR3 coding DNA: TGTGCCAGCAGCGGGACTAGCGGGGCCTTGGAGCTGTTTTTT. Protein: CASSGTSGALELFF.

The chain has TRBV28 and TRBJ1-2; 7 bases fit TRBD1. Germline V gives CDR1 MDHEN, CDR2 SYDVKM. This CDR3 has 16 residues. V trimming: 5 bases; J trimming: 8 bases; junction bases outside the gene matches: 17. As DNA, the CDR3 is TGTGCCAGCAGTCCGACAGGGTCCCGCCATCTTTGGGGCTACACCTTC. Translation gives CASSPTGSRHLWGYTF.

The chain employs TRBV6-5 and TRBJ1-1; tentatively, D is TRBD1 (5 bases). The CDR3 is 14 amino acids. CDR1 is MNHEY, CDR2 SVGAGI, per germline. V shed 2 bases and J shed 1 base, with 8 bases lying between them. DNA of the CDR3: TGTGCCAGCAGTTACGGGACTCCGAACACTGAAGCTTTCTTT. Its protein product is CASSYGTPNTEAFF.

V is TRBV28 and J is TRBJ2-7; maybe TRBD1 (6 bases). CDR3 length: 13 residues. Trimming took 2 bases from V and 4 from J, leaving 9 bases between them. The germline gives CDR1 MDHEN, CDR2 SYDVKM. In DNA, the CDR3 is TGTGCCAGCAGTTTAAGGGGGAGATACGAGCAGTACTTC. Residues: CASSLRGRYEQYF.

To note about this clone: Other DNA sequences of this sample code for an identical CDR3. The chain couples TRBV5-1 to TRBJ1-1, with 9 positions matching TRBD1. CDR3 length equals 14 residues. Germline loops: CDR1 SGHRS, CDR2 YFSETQ. V was pared by 2 bases and J by 4 bases, with 3 bases of the junction left unmatched. The CDR3 bases are TGCGCCAGCAGCTTACGACAGGGGGGCACTGAAGCTTTCTTT. Protein: CASSLRQGGTEAFF.

The gene calls are TRBV19 and TRBJ1-2; 7 bases line up with TRBD1. Trimming cost V 4 bases and J 4 bases; bases outside gene matches: 12. The CDR3 spans 16 residues. CDR1 is LNHDA, CDR2 SQIVND, per germline (reference sequence). CDR3 region: CASSSHGTEHPYGYTF. The DNA for the CDR3 is TGTGCCAGTAGTAGCCACGGGACAGAACATCCCTATGGCTACACCTTC.

This chain links TRBV7-3 with TRBJ1-1; 7 bases match TRBD1. The CDR3 loop spans 18 amino acids. CDR1 and CDR2 (germline): SGHTA, FQGTGA. V was pared by 5 bases and J by 0 bases, with 15 bases of the junction left unmatched. CDR3 bases: TGTGCCAGCAGCCCCCAGGCAGGGGGAAGAACCATGAACACTGAAGCTTTCTTT. Residues: CASSPQAGGRTMNTEAFF.

This chain joins TRBV7-9 and TRBJ1-5; D remains ambiguous. CDR1 is SEHNR and CDR2 is FQNEAQ in the germline V gene (reference sequence). The CDR3 is 13 residues long. V shed 5 bases and J shed 4 bases, with 9 bases lying between them. CDR3 region: CASSPGGNQPQHF. CDR3 bases: TGTGCCAGCAGCCCAGGCGGGAATCAGCCCCAGCATTTT. Full variable domain (remainder filled in from reference TRBV7-9 and TRBJ1-5): DTGVSQNPRHKITKRGQNVTFRCDPISEHNRLYWYRQTLGQGPEFLTYFQNEAQLEKSRLLSDRFSAERPKGSFSTLEIQRTEQGDSAMYLCASSPGGNQPQHFGDGTRLSIL.

The rearrangement links TRBV7-2 to TRBJ1-2, with D unclear. This CDR3 comprises 13 residues. The ends were cut back, 1 base at V and 6 bases at J, with 9 bases in the middle. CDR1 is SGHTA and CDR2 is FQGNSA in the germline V gene. CDR3 sequence (DNA): TGTGCCAGCAGCTTAGGCCGAGGGAATGGCTACACCTTC. Translating gives CASSLGRGNGYTF.

J is TRBJ1-1 and V is TRBV4-1, with D perhaps TRBD1 (6 bases). The V and J ends lost 6 bases and 12 bases respectively, with 20 bases between them. Germline CDR1 reads MGHRA; CDR2 reads YSYEKL. This CDR3 region has 13 residues. The chain's CDR3 is CASSRQDWGTTFF. The CDR3 DNA sequence: TGCGCCAGCAGTCGACAGGATTGGGGAACCACTTTCTTT.